This T cell receptor (beta chain) was sequenced during a study of T cell changes during pregnancy in multiple sclerosis. The V end was cut by 8 bases, the J end by 6 bases, with 10 bases between. Germline V gene data show CDR1 as SNHLY and CDR2 as FYNNEI. CDR3 length: 11 amino acids. The table came from immunoSEQ multiplex PCR; TCRdb's copy has only in-frame clones and leaves some out. The table has approximately 65,000 clones, almost 95% seen once; the top ten hold 2.5% to 3.5%. This TCR came from a female donor in good health, enrolled as a control in a pregnancy study. J is TRBJ1-1 and V is TRBV2, with D hard to call. Source: CD8+ T cells from peripheral blood mononuclear cells, taken in the third trimester of pregnancy. The CDR3 reads CASFTGSEAFF. The DNA of the CDR3 is TGTGCCAGCTTTACGGGGTCTGAAGCTTTCTTT.